This passage covers 11 T cell receptor beta chains from one sample sequenced in a study of T cell repertoires in cytomegalovirus infection. MiXCR, applied by TCRdb to the reads, yields one record per CDR3 protein. The sample records 750,000 to 950,000 distinct CDR3 sequences, around 29% being singletons. Which antigens these TCRs recognize remains unknown. The sequenced sample was cultured CD8+ T cells from PBMCs, obtained from culture after CMV antigen stimulation. These receptors were collected from a human donor in good health (CMV status not recorded). Some clones in this sample may be carry-over from other donors' samples.

V and J are TRBV28 and TRBJ1-3; D gene uncertain. The CDR3 totals 15 residues. V dropped 11 bases and J dropped 0 bases, with 17 bases sitting between them. Germline CDR1 and CDR2: MDHEN and SYDVKM. The CDR3 coding sequence is TGTGCCTCCCAGGTCGGAGGCAGCTCTGGAAACACCATATATTTT. Protein product: CASQVGGSSGNTIYF.

This clonotype has ten or more counts. This chain joins TRBV28 and TRBJ1-5, with D possibly TRBD1 on 6 matching bases. V dropped 8 bases and J dropped 7 bases, with 27 bases sitting between them. The germline gives CDR1 MDHEN, CDR2 SYDVKM. CDR3 size: 17 residues. CDR3 nucleotides: TGTGCCAGCCGCCGTGGGAGCGGGGGCCGGGCAGGGCAGCCCCAGCATTTT. It specifies CASRRGSGGRAGQPQHF.

The chain carries TRBV27 and TRBJ2-3, with unresolved D. The CDR3 has 12 residues. Germline loops: CDR1 MNHEY, CDR2 SMNVEV (reference sequence). The ends were cut back, 4 bases at V and 6 bases at J, with 8 bases in the middle. CDR3 protein: CASSSLPDTQYF. The CDR3 coding sequence is TGTGCCAGCAGTTCCCTCCCCGATACGCAGTATTTT.

At least ten counts were recorded for this clonotype. The CDR3 reads CASSFFTRMNTEAFF. CDR3 sequence (DNA): TGTGCCAGCAGCTTCTTTACTAGGATGAACACTGAAGCTTTCTTT. The chain couples TRBV7-2 to TRBJ1-1, with D hard to call. Germline values: CDR1 SGHTA, CDR2 FQGNSA. Trimming removed 3 bases at V and 0 bases at J, with 11 bases between. This CDR3 has 15 amino acids.

V is TRBV2 and J is TRBJ2-5; tentatively, D is TRBD1 (6 bases). CDR1 and CDR2 from the germline V gene are SNHLY and FYNNEI. V was pared by 6 bases and J by 5 bases, with 16 bases between. This CDR3 contains 14 residues. This CDR3 is CASRKQGTGETQYF. CDR3 sequence (DNA): TGTGCCAGCAGGAAACAGGGTACAGGGGAGACCCAGTACTTC.

This chain connects TRBV6-5 to TRBJ1-5; D gene ambiguous. Germline CDR1 MNHEY, CDR2 SVGAGI. This CDR3 has 14 residues. Trimming took 2 bases from V and 2 from J, leaving 7 bases between them. The CDR3 sequence: CASSYQAGNQPQHF. The DNA of the CDR3 is TGTGCCAGCAGTTACCAGGCTGGCAATCAGCCCCAGCATTTT.

The chain combines TRBV4-1 with TRBJ2-5; TRBD1 is a possible D gene (6 bases). The length of the CDR3 is 13 residues. Germline CDR1 and CDR2: MGHRA and YSYEKL. Deletions cut 5 bases from V and 4 bases from J, with 11 bases between. The CDR3 DNA is TGCGCCAGCAGCTACGGACAGATAGAGACCCAGTACTTC. Its protein product is CASSYGQIETQYF.

The CDR3 DNA reads as TGCGCCAGCAGCTTGGCCCTTAGAGAAGAAGAGACCCAGTACTTC. This sequence encodes CASSLALREEETQYF. The rearrangement links TRBV5-1 to TRBJ2-5; no reliable D call. Germline V CDR1 and CDR2: SGHRS, YFSETQ. The V and J ends lost 0 bases and 3 bases respectively, with 12 bases between them. The CDR3 spans 15 residues.

The rearrangement links TRBV3-1 to TRBJ1-1; D gene unclear. Germline CDR1 reads LGHDT; CDR2 reads YNNKEL (reference sequence). This CDR3 region has 14 residues. With 1 base removed from V and 7 bases from J, the gap between germline ends came to 13 bases. CDR3 residues: CASSQGAPQIEAFF. The CDR3 DNA is TGTGCCAGCAGCCAAGGTGCCCCTCAAATTGAAGCTTTCTTT. Filled out from reference TRBV3-1 and TRBJ1-1, the complete variable domain reads DTAVSQTPKYLVTQMGNDKSIKCEQNLGHDTMYWYKQDSKKFLKIMFSYNNKELIINETVPNRFSPKSPDKAHLNLHINSLELGDSAVYFCASSQGAPQIEAFFGQGTRLTVV.

The V and J genes are TRBV4-3 and TRBJ1-1; D is perhaps TRBD1 (5 bases). There are 14 residues in the CDR3. Between the trimmed V and J ends, which lost 1 base and 5 bases, there was a span of 11 bases. Germline CDR1 is LGHNA and CDR2 is YSLEER. CDR3 nucleotide sequence: TGCGCCAGCAGCCAAGTCGCAGGGTCGACTGAAGCTTTCTTT. Residues: CASSQVAGSTEAFF.

The V call is TRBV27, the J call TRBJ2-1; D gene uncertain. Germline CDR1 MNHEY, CDR2 SMNVEV (reference sequence). The length of the CDR3 is 16 residues. V was clipped by 0 bases and J by 0 bases, with 9 bases between them. Here the CDR3 DNA reads TGTGCCAGCAGTTTATCGTTTGGCAGCTCCTACAATGAGCAGTTCTTC. Translation gives CASSLSFGSSYNEQFF.